The 25 T cell receptor beta chains reported below all come from one sample, sequenced in a study of Graves' ophthalmopathy and Graves' hyperthyroidism. RNA transcripts provided the template for amplifying TCR beta CDR3 regions. HTBI primers were used in a first-round RT-PCR, which preceded a second-round multiplex PCR. One entry per CDR3 protein results from TCRdb running MiXCR on the multiplex PCR reads. The sample has about 500,000 distinct CDR3 sequences, under 45% seen once. What was sequenced was peripheral blood or thyroid tissue (not recorded which). These receptors originate from an adult man with Graves' hyperthyroidism.

This clonotype has a handful of counts. The J gene is TRBJ1-3, the V gene TRBV20-1, with D uncertain. Trimming took 0 bases from V and 0 from J, leaving 12 bases between them. Germline CDR1 is DFQATT and CDR2 is SNEGSKA (reference sequence). This CDR3 is 16 amino acids long. The CDR3 DNA is TGCAGTGCTAGAGATGCTCGACTGAACTCTGGAAACACCATATATTTT. This encodes CSARDARLNSGNTIYF.

This clonotype showed up many times. The chain employs TRBV6-5 and TRBJ1-4; D is unclear. There are 14 residues in the CDR3. V lost 6 bases and J lost 4, with 12 bases in between. Germline loops: CDR1 MNHEY, CDR2 SVGAGI. CDR3 sequence: CASRPGYSNEKLFF. The CDR3 DNA follows: TGTGCCAGCAGACCCGGCTATAGTAATGAAAAACTGTTTTTT.

This clonotype has at least ten counts. This CDR3 reads CASSQRGRYSPLHF. CDR3 DNA: TGTGCCAGCAGCCAGCGGGGGCGTTATTCACCCCTCCACTTT. The chain links TRBV14 to TRBJ1-6; D may be TRBD1 (6 bases). V lost 3 bases, J lost 8 bases, and 11 bases lay in between. Germline assignment: CDR1 SGHDN and CDR2 FVKESK. The CDR3 consists of 14 residues.

V usage is TRBV15 and J usage is TRBJ2-1; the D gene could be TRBD1 or TRBD2 (6 bases each). There are 17 residues in the CDR3. Germline CDR1 is LNHNV and CDR2 is YYDKDF (reference sequence). With 3 bases removed from V and 7 bases from J, the gap between germline ends came to 22 bases. The CDR3: CATSSLEWGAGSNEQFF. The CDR3, as DNA: TGTGCCACCAGCAGTTTAGAGTGGGGGGCAGGATCGAATGAGCAGTTCTTC.

There are many counts of this clonotype. This chain links TRBV9 with TRBJ1-3, with 9 nucleotides matching TRBD1. Trimming at V came to 3 bases and at J to 8 bases, leaving 6 bases not matched to a gene. There are 14 residues in the CDR3. Germline CDR1 and CDR2: SGDLS and YYNGEE. CDR3 amino acids: CASSARQGVDTIYF. The DNA of the CDR3 is TGTGCCAGCAGCGCGCGACAGGGGGTTGACACCATATATTTT.

The genes are TRBV30 and TRBJ1-6, with TRBD1 identical over 11 bases. Germline values: CDR1 GTSNPN, CDR2 SVGIG (reference sequence). After removal of 5 bases from V and 6 bases from J, the junction contained 0 bases not matched to a gene. This CDR3 contains 13 residues. CDR3 residues: CAWGTGGNSPLHF. CDR3 sequence (DNA): TGTGCCTGGGGGACAGGGGGTAATTCACCCCTCCACTTT.

The chain is built from TRBV29-1 and TRBJ2-7; TRBD1 or TRBD2 may be the D gene (6 bases each). With the DNA end fitting TRBJ2-1 better, the J assignment may be wrong. Germline V gene data show CDR1 as SQVTM and CDR2 as ANQGSEA. The CDR3 is made up of 12 amino acids. CDR3: CSVEGGTLQQFF. The CDR3 region has the DNA TGCAGCGTTGAAGGCGGGACACTACAGCAGTTCTTC.

This clonotype has a single count. The rearrangement uses TRBV7-9 and TRBJ1-4; 7 bases match TRBD1. The CDR3 runs 17 residues. The V gene's germline CDR1 is SEHNR and CDR2 FQNEAQ (reference sequence). The ends lost 5 bases at V and 4 bases at J; junction bases unmatched: 13. The CDR3, as DNA: TGTGCCAGCAGCCCATCCCGTCAGACAGGGCATAATGAAAAACTGTTTTTT. This gives the protein CASSPSRQTGHNEKLFF. The whole variable domain, filled in from reference TRBV7-9 and TRBJ1-4, reads DTGVSQNPRHKITKRGQNVTFRCDPISEHNRLYWYRQTLGQGPEFLTYFQNEAQLEKSRLLSDRFSAERPKGSFSTLEIQRTEQGDSAMYLCASSPSRQTGHNEKLFFGSGTQLSVL.

This clonotype was observed a handful of times. V usage is TRBV19 and J usage is TRBJ1-6; TRBD1 matches at 7 bases. The V segment lost 5 bases and the J segment 6 bases; nucleotides outside the gene matches: 4. The CDR3 is 14 amino acids. Germline values: CDR1 LNHDA, CDR2 SQIVND (reference sequence). The CDR3 DNA reads as TGTGCCAGTAGTGCGGGACAGAGTAATTCACCCCTCCACTTT. This encodes CASSAGQSNSPLHF.

In this sample, this clonotype turned up many times. The V and J genes are TRBV19 and TRBJ1-1, with D tentatively TRBD1 (6 bases). Germline CDR1 LNHDA, CDR2 SQIVND (reference sequence). V was pared by 7 bases and J by 1 base, with 13 bases between. CDR3 size: 14 residues. This chain's CDR3 is CASTPGAENTEAFF. The CDR3 DNA is TGTGCCAGTACCCCGGGGGCCGAGAACACTGAAGCTTTCTTT.

This clonotype was seen at least ten times. This chain connects TRBV4-1 to TRBJ2-7; D is possibly TRBD2 (5 bases). Germline V lookup: CDR1 MGHRA, CDR2 YSYEKL. Trimming shortened V by 0 bases and J by 2 bases, and 11 bases separated the two germline ends. The CDR3 runs to 15 residues. The CDR3 region is CASSQETDFPYEQYF. Here the CDR3 DNA reads TGCGCCAGCAGCCAAGAGACGGACTTTCCCTACGAGCAGTACTTC.

This clonotype has a handful of counts. J is TRBJ2-7 and V is TRBV25-1; 11 bases line up with TRBD2. The J call is doubtful: the DNA matches TRBJ2-1 better. Looked up from germline, CDR1 is MGHDK and CDR2 is SYGVNS. There are 13 residues in the CDR3. The chain's CDR3 is CASTLAGGAKQFF. As DNA, the CDR3 is TGTGCCAGCACGTTAGCGGGAGGGGCTAAGCAGTTCTTC.

This chain links TRBV7-9 with TRBJ2-7, with D tentatively TRBD1 (7 bases). V lost 2 bases and J 1 base, leaving 12 bases between the germline ends. This CDR3 has 15 residues. Germline V gives CDR1 SEHNR, CDR2 FQNEAQ (reference sequence). CDR3 amino acids: CASSLMQGGSYEQYF. The CDR3 nucleotides are TGTGCCAGCAGCTTAATGCAGGGGGGATCCTACGAGCAGTACTTC. Filled out from reference TRBV7-9 and TRBJ2-7, the complete variable domain reads DTGVSQNPRHKITKRGQNVTFRCDPISEHNRLYWYRQTLGQGPEFLTYFQNEAQLEKSRLLSDRFSAERPKGSFSTLEIQRTEQGDSAMYLCASSLMQGGSYEQYFGPGTRLTVT.

A remark on this clonotype: A much bigger clone sits one base away, suggesting this may be a read error. The genes are TRBV12-3 or TRBV12-4 and TRBJ2-5; tentatively, D is TRBD2 (5 bases). The CDR3 extends over 18 amino acids. Deletions cut 3 bases from V and 1 base from J, with 21 bases between. The CDR3 here is CASSFPDQTNGIQETQYF. The CDR3 coding sequence is TGTGCCAGCAGTTTCCCAGACCAGACTAACGGGATCCAAGAGACCCAGTACTTC.

Ten or more counts support this clonotype. The chain combines TRBV7-9 with TRBJ2-2, with 10 bases fitting TRBD2. CDR1 is SEHNR, CDR2 FQNEAQ, per germline (reference sequence). After removal of 6 bases from V and 3 bases from J, the junction contained 4 bases not matched to a gene. This CDR3 has 15 amino acids. The CDR3 sequence is CASRPLAGDTGELFF. The CDR3 region has the DNA TGTGCCAGCAGGCCCCTAGCGGGGGACACCGGGGAGCTGTTTTTT.

This clonotype appeared many times. The CDR3 reads CASSARPLRNTEAFF. In DNA, the CDR3 is TGTGCCAGCAGCGCTCGCCCTCTTCGGAACACTGAAGCTTTCTTT. This chain connects TRBV5-8 to TRBJ1-1; D unresolved. CDR3 size: 15 residues. Trimming removed 4 bases from V and 1 base from J, with 14 bases in between. CDR1 and CDR2 from the germline V gene are SGHTS and YDEGEE.

The chain carries TRBV20-1 and TRBJ2-7; 7 nucleotides line up with TRBD2. With V trimmed by 2 bases and J by 7 bases, 11 bases remained unmatched. Germline V gene data show CDR1 as DFQATT and CDR2 as SNEGSKA (reference sequence). The CDR3 has 14 residues. CDR3 protein: CSARSVAGYNEQYF. The CDR3, as DNA: TGCAGTGCTAGATCAGTAGCGGGCTACAATGAGCAGTACTTC.

The rearrangement uses TRBV27 and TRBJ1-4; D remains ambiguous. The CDR3 is 16 amino acids. Per the germline V gene, CDR1 is MNHEY and CDR2 is SMNVEV (reference sequence). V dropped 6 bases and J dropped 0 bases, with 14 bases sitting between them. CDR3 amino acids: CASRKTISSTNEKLFF. CDR3 sequence (DNA): TGTGCCAGCAGGAAGACGATATCCTCAACTAATGAAAAACTGTTTTTT.

This clonotype has only a few counts. The chain links TRBV27 to TRBJ2-6; D gene ambiguous. The V end was cut by 6 bases, the J end by 0 bases, with 9 bases between. CDR3 length equals 15 residues. Per germline, CDR1 MNHEY and CDR2 SMNVEV (reference sequence). DNA of the CDR3: TGTGCCAGCAGAAACAAGGCCTCTGGGGCCAACGTCCTGACTTTC. Protein sequence: CASRNKASGANVLTF.

There are many counts of this clonotype. The chain combines TRBV7-2 with TRBJ1-1; no firm D call. The CDR3 loop spans 14 amino acids. Trimming removed 6 bases from V and 4 bases from J, with 15 bases in between. Per germline, CDR1 SGHTA and CDR2 FQGNSA. The CDR3: CASRDLGRATEAFF. The CDR3 DNA sequence: TGTGCCAGCAGGGACCTCGGGAGGGCCACTGAAGCTTTCTTT.

On this clonotype: A much larger clone differs by one base, so this may be a read error. The V and J genes are TRBV27 and TRBJ1-1; no clear D. The CDR3 is made up of 13 amino acids. Germline V gene lookup returns CDR1 MNHEY and CDR2 SMNVEV (reference sequence). The CDR3 region is CASSLGGFTEALF. CDR3 DNA sequence: TGTGCCAGCAGTTTGGGCGGGTTCACTGAAGCTCTCTTT.

At least ten counts were recorded for this clonotype. The J gene is TRBJ1-2, the V gene TRBV4-2, with unresolved D. V lost 4 bases and J 0 bases, leaving 9 bases between the germline ends. The CDR3 runs to 14 residues. Germline loops: CDR1 LGHNA, CDR2 YNFKEQ. The CDR3 region is CASSPDQSNYGYTF. Here the CDR3 DNA reads TGTGCCAGCAGCCCCGACCAGTCTAACTATGGCTACACCTTC.

This clonotype was observed many times. CDR3 sequence: CASKRTGDVPEGDYGYTF. The CDR3 nucleotides read TGTGCCAGCAAGAGGACAGGGGACGTTCCCGAGGGGGACTATGGCTACACCTTC. V usage is TRBV6-1 and J usage is TRBJ1-2; 9 nucleotides agree with TRBD1. Trimming at V came to 7 bases and at J to 3 bases, leaving 18 bases not matched to a gene. The germline V gene encodes CDR1 MNHNS and CDR2 SASEGT. There are 18 residues in the CDR3.

V is TRBV6-2 or TRBV6-3 and J is TRBJ2-7; 10 positions agree with TRBD2. Trimming removed 1 base from V and 7 bases from J; junction bases left unmatched: 7. Germline CDR1 and CDR2: MNHEY and SVGEGT. The CDR3 contains 15 residues. The chain's CDR3 is CASSYYTSGTGEQYF. The DNA for the CDR3 is TGTGCCAGCAGTTACTATACTAGCGGGACGGGGGAGCAGTACTTC.

The rearrangement uses TRBV7-9 and TRBJ2-3; D not certain. The V and J ends lost 2 bases and 6 bases respectively, with 12 bases between them. The CDR3 loop spans 14 amino acids. The germline V gene has CDR1 SEHNR and CDR2 FQNEAQ (reference sequence). The CDR3 bases are TGTGCCAGCAGCTTATGGAGCTTAGGGGATACGCAGTATTTT. Protein product: CASSLWSLGDTQYF. Looking up the rest from reference TRBV7-9 and TRBJ2-3 gives the full variable domain: DTGVSQNPRHKITKRGQNVTFRCDPISEHNRLYWYRQTLGQGPEFLTYFQNEAQLEKSRLLSDRFSAERPKGSFSTLEIQRTEQGDSAMYLCASSLWSLGDTQYFGPGTRLTVL.